Below are 24 T cell receptor beta chains sequenced from a single sample in a study of blood T cells in healthy people across ages. PCR was performed a second time for 7 to 11 cycles using a sample-barcoded 5' primer and a J-beta primer mix. TCRdb re-called the 5' RACE reads through MiXCR, storing one row per CDR3 protein. The table has around 970,000 distinct CDR3 sequences, about 51% seen once. The source material was blood. These receptor sequences come from a woman aged 60-70 years in good health.

The gene calls are TRBV6-5 and TRBJ2-2; D is undetermined. Trimming left V 8 bases short and J 2 bases short, with 9 bases between. CDR3 length: 13 amino acids. CDR1 MNHEY and CDR2 SVGAGI come from the germline V gene. This CDR3 reads CASRPPNTGELFF. The CDR3 DNA sequence: TGTGCCAGCCGTCCCCCAAACACCGGGGAGCTGTTTTTT.

The J gene is TRBJ1-1, the V gene TRBV28, with TRBD1 matching 9 bases. V lost 7 bases, J lost 5 bases, and 8 bases stayed unmatched. Germline V gene data show CDR1 as MDHEN and CDR2 as SYDVKM. This CDR3 contains 14 residues. CDR3 sequence reads: CASTTGGAGTEAFF. CDR3 DNA: TGTGCCAGCACCACAGGGGGCGCGGGGACTGAAGCTTTCTTT.

The rearrangement links TRBV5-1 to TRBJ2-7; D unclear. The length of the CDR3 is 13 residues. CDR1 is SGHRS, CDR2 YFSETQ, per germline. V was trimmed by 0 bases and J by 5 bases, leaving 9 bases between them. CDR3: CASSLEGIHEQYF. CDR3 DNA: TGCGCCAGCAGCTTGGAGGGTATCCACGAGCAGTACTTC.

This rearrangement joins TRBV28 to TRBJ2-4; unclear D gene. CDR3 length: 15 amino acids. V was pared by 5 bases and J by 3 bases, with 14 bases between. Per the germline V gene, CDR1 is MDHEN and CDR2 is SYDVKM. The DNA of the CDR3 is TGTGCCAGCAGTGTATACCGTTTGGGCAAAAACATTCAGTACTTC. It is translated as CASSVYRLGKNIQYF.

This clonotype appeared a few times. The V and J genes are TRBV3-1 and TRBJ1-6, with a tentative D call TRBD1 (6 bases). Between the trimmed V and J ends, which lost 0 bases and 12 bases, there was a span of 12 bases. The CDR3 is made up of 14 amino acids. Germline V gives CDR1 LGHDT, CDR2 YNNKEL (reference sequence). The CDR3 bases are TGTGCCAGCAGCCAAGAGGACAGCAGACTACCCCTCCACTTT. Translated: CASSQEDSRLPLHF.

Regarding this clonotype: The junction does not match germline at one end; this may be a read error. The V gene is TRBV12-3 or TRBV12-4, the J gene TRBJ2-7; 10 bases are a match to TRBD2. The length of the CDR3 is 14 residues. This CDR3 is CASTPSGRGYGQYF. CDR3 in DNA: TGTGCCAGCACCCCTAGCGGGAGAGGATACGGGCAGTACTTC.

This chain links TRBV5-6 with TRBJ1-2; D is possibly TRBD1 (5 bases). Germline lookup yields CDR1 SGHDT and CDR2 YYEEEE. V was trimmed by 4 bases and J by 9 bases, leaving 22 bases between them. The length of the CDR3 is 15 residues. CDR3 loop: CASSPYRGSNRSYTF. CDR3 DNA sequence: TGTGCCAGCAGCCCTTATAGGGGCTCGAACCGCAGCTACACCTTC.

This clonotype appeared a few times. The J gene is TRBJ2-7, the V gene TRBV28; D gene ambiguous. CDR3 length: 12 residues. Germline CDR1 is MDHEN and CDR2 is SYDVKM. Between the trimmed V and J ends, which lost 4 bases and 5 bases, there was a span of 9 bases. The CDR3 sequence: CASSSDLDEQYF. The CDR3 DNA is TGTGCCAGCAGTTCCGACTTGGACGAGCAGTACTTC.

The chain couples TRBV28 to TRBJ1-4, with unresolved D. Looked up from germline, CDR1 is MDHEN and CDR2 is SYDVKM. This CDR3 has 13 residues. V was clipped by 1 base and J by 13 bases, with 13 bases between them. The CDR3 DNA reads as TGTGCCAGCAGTTTATCCACGATACGGGCACTGTTTTTT. This encodes CASSLSTIRALFF.

The V gene is TRBV7-6, the J gene TRBJ2-1; a weak D match, TRBD2 (6 bases). The CDR3 consists of 16 residues. V was pared by 5 bases and J by 0 bases, with 14 bases between. Germline V gene sequence: CDR1 SGHVS, CDR2 FNYEAQ. As DNA, the CDR3 is TGTGCCAGCAGCCCGGGGACTGACAGCTCCTACAATGAGCAGTTCTTC. This codes for CASSPGTDSSYNEQFF. The entire variable domain, with the rest obtained from reference TRBV7-6 and TRBJ2-1, is as follows: GAGVSQSPRYKVTKRGQDVALRCDPISGHVSLYWYRQALGQGPEFLTYFNYEAQQDKSGLPNDRFSAERPEGSISTLTIQRTEQRDSAMYRCASSPGTDSSYNEQFFGPGTRLTVL.

The chain employs TRBV27 and TRBJ2-1, with 12 bases that match TRBD2. This CDR3 comprises 18 residues. Germline V gene lookup returns CDR1 MNHEY and CDR2 SMNVEV (reference sequence). V was pared by 2 bases and J by 8 bases, with 13 bases of the junction left unmatched. This CDR3 is CASSLGASGRALAHEQFF. The DNA for the CDR3 is TGTGCCAGCAGTTTAGGAGCTAGCGGGAGGGCTCTAGCACATGAGCAGTTCTTC.

The V call is TRBV27, the J call TRBJ2-2; 9 positions agree with TRBD1. Germline CDR1 reads MNHEY; CDR2 reads SMNVEV (reference sequence). V lost 5 bases, J lost 3 bases, and 4 bases stayed unmatched. The CDR3 has 15 amino acids. CDR3: CASSGGQGHTGELFF. The CDR3 DNA reads as TGTGCCAGCAGTGGGGGACAGGGTCACACCGGGGAGCTGTTTTTT.

The V call is TRBV5-1, the J call TRBJ2-1; D is unresolved. Trimming took off 4 bases at V and 3 bases at J, with 11 bases between the two ends. The CDR3 spans 14 residues. CDR1 and CDR2 (germline): SGHRS, YFSETQ. The CDR3 sequence is CASSHSAYYNEQFF. The CDR3 DNA follows: TGCGCCAGCAGCCACAGCGCTTACTACAATGAGCAGTTCTTC.

This clonotype was seen a handful of times. The chain has TRBV2 and TRBJ2-7; D not resolved. Trimming took 8 bases from V and 0 from J, leaving 2 bases between them. CDR1 SNHLY and CDR2 FYNNEI come from the germline V gene. The CDR3 has 10 amino acids. CDR3 sequence (DNA): TGTGCCAGCCACTCCTACGAGCAGTACTTC. Translated: CASHSYEQYF.

This clonotype was detected only a few times. The J gene is TRBJ2-7, the V gene TRBV12-3 or TRBV12-4, with 10 positions matching TRBD2. This CDR3 spans 15 amino acids. V dropped 3 bases and J dropped 6; count of bases not matched to a gene: 8. CDR3 in amino acids: CASSFLAGVASEQYF. The CDR3 DNA is TGTGCCAGCAGTTTCCTAGCGGGAGTAGCCAGCGAGCAGTACTTC.

The chain has TRBV24-1 and TRBJ2-5; 7 bases agree with TRBD2. The CDR3 runs 14 residues. Germline V gene lookup returns CDR1 KGHDR and CDR2 SFDVKD. The junction had 16 bases not matched to a gene; V was cut back by 8 bases and J by 11 bases. For the CDR3, the DNA is TGTGCCACCACCCCTAGCGGATGGGCGGGTGAGCAGTACTTC. Its protein is CATTPSGWAGEQYF.

This clonotype is large. J is TRBJ2-7 and V is TRBV7-9; D ambiguous. From germline, CDR1 is SEHNR and CDR2 FQNEAQ (reference sequence). The CDR3 totals 12 residues. V was clipped by 6 bases and J by 6 bases, with 12 bases between them. DNA of the CDR3: TGTGCCAGCAGTTCCGGCGGTCTCGAGCAGTACTTC. This codes for CASSSGGLEQYF.

The CDR3 protein is CASRAERSYEQYF. CDR3 coding DNA: TGTGCCAGCAGGGCAGAACGGTCTTACGAGCAGTACTTC. The chain employs TRBV7-9 and TRBJ2-7, with D hard to call. Trimming took 6 bases from V and 4 from J, leaving 13 bases between them. The CDR3 extends over 13 amino acids. Germline-derived CDR1 and CDR2 are SEHNR and FQNEAQ (reference sequence).

This clonotype turned up a few times. J is TRBJ2-3 and V is TRBV11-2; 12 nucleotides line up with TRBD2. Germline V gene lookup returns CDR1 SGHAT and CDR2 FQNNGV. The CDR3 runs 16 residues. V was pared by 5 bases and J by 4 bases, with 7 bases of the junction left unmatched. The CDR3 region is CASSPMTSGSADTQYF. CDR3 bases: TGTGCCAGCAGCCCGATGACTAGCGGGAGTGCAGATACGCAGTATTTT.

The chain recombines TRBV7-9 with TRBJ1-2; tentative D call: TRBD1 (6 bases). The V end lost 5 bases, the J end lost 8 bases, and 15 bases lay between the germline ends. The CDR3 totals 13 residues. Germline assignment: CDR1 SEHNR and CDR2 FQNEAQ (reference sequence). The CDR3 loop reads CASSQGTRSGYTF. CDR3 sequence (DNA): TGTGCCAGCAGCCAGGGGACTCGTAGCGGCTACACCTTC.

A single count supports this clonotype. The chain recombines TRBV11-2 with TRBJ2-1; D unclear. Germline-derived CDR1 and CDR2 are SGHAT and FQNNGV. V lost 5 bases and J 10 bases, leaving 15 bases between the germline ends. This CDR3 is built from 13 residues. Here the CDR3 DNA reads TGTGCCAGCAGCCTCGATCGAGGCCGGGAGCAGTTCTTC. Amino acid sequence: CASSLDRGREQFF.

V usage is TRBV27 and J usage is TRBJ2-1; 16 positions match TRBD2. Germline V gene sequence: CDR1 MNHEY, CDR2 SMNVEV (reference sequence). The junction had 4 bases not matched to a gene; V was cut back by 7 bases and J by 4 bases. The CDR3 consists of 16 residues. The CDR3 sequence is CASTSGLAGGYNEQFF. In DNA form, the CDR3 reads TGTGCCAGCACCTCGGGACTAGCGGGAGGGTACAATGAGCAGTTCTTC.

J is TRBJ1-1 and V is TRBV4-2; D gene unclear. The CDR3 is 13 residues long. From germline, CDR1 is LGHNA and CDR2 YNFKEQ. Trimming removed 7 bases at V and 0 bases at J, with 9 bases between. The CDR3 DNA reads TGTGCCAGCAAACAATGGGTGAACACTGAAGCTTTCTTT. This gives the protein CASKQWVNTEAFF.

The V and J genes are TRBV6-2 or TRBV6-3 and TRBJ2-5; D may correspond to TRBD1 or TRBD2 (5 bases each). The J call may be mistaken, given a closer DNA end match to TRBJ2-7. The CDR3 contains 13 residues. Per the germline V gene, CDR1 is MNHEY and CDR2 is SVGEGT. The CDR3 DNA sequence: TGTGCCACCTCATTGGGACGAAACTACGAGCAGTACTTC. Translated: CATSLGRNYEQYF.